This paragraph covers one T cell receptor beta chain sequence. The antigen remains undetermined. TCRdb re-called the 5' RACE reads; every CDR3 protein appears as one record, without DNA. The ten top clones account for 2%, within a sample of approximately 330,000 distinct CDR3 sequences. This CDR3 is built from 15 residues. CDR1 SGHDN and CDR2 FVKESK come from the germline V gene. This sample is drawn from a study of monozygotic twins with inflammatory bowel disease. Study-wide results and caveats: No one strong IBD-associated signal or clonotype was supported. Among IBD patients, fewer clonotypes were shared with others than among healthy twins, especially with disease activity.

Blood was drawn once per donor, and each sample measured about 2.3 ml. The clonotype originates from a human donor with ulcerative colitis or Crohn's disease, or a healthy co-twin of an affected twin (not recorded which). The chain is built from TRBV14 and TRBJ2-7; TCRdb calls TRBD1, which cannot be checked without DNA. Specimen: blood. The CDR3 here is CASSQGWGAPYEQYF.